This T cell receptor beta chain came from a study of shared T cell receptors in the human thymus (dated by TCRdb to the early 2020s). Background on the whole study: The study investigated the way shared, self-reactive T-cell receptor alpha chains are produced in the human thymus.

To prepare the library, the immunoSEQ multiplex PCR assay was applied. The clones in this table, taken by TCRdb from immuneACCESS, are in-frame only. Not every clone is retained; where verified, under half of the shortfall comes from an unresolved V gene, and the cause of the rest is unknown. This sample has 700,000 to 750,000 clones in its table, and approximately 83% of those were observed once. Together, the top ten hold roughly 0.01% of the sample. CDR1 and CDR2 are read off the germline V gene as SGHAT and FQNNGV. V is reduced by 0 bases and J by 4 bases, leaving a spacing of 4 bases between them. Its CDR3 holds 12 amino acids, cysteine through phenylalanine. Only the CDR3 DNA is retained, 36 bases long and in frame from the first base. About this clone: Its antigen is not yet known. No much larger clone is present one base from it, and per-base qualities are unavailable.

This sample was shared with a second study, whose subject was human thymus T cells. The second paper states: Immunologically healthy infants undergoing open corrective cardiac surgery for congenital heart defects in Finland were used as donors. Thymus tissue was obtained as surgical resects removed during corrective cardiac surgery. Both the thymic and the peripheral blood repertoires appeared to show biased V and J gene segment usage. The related research found that thymic TCR repertoires overlapped highly between unrelated individuals. The study used roughly eight infant thymus samples plus four related peripheral blood samples to characterize TCR alpha and beta repertoires. The cohort included over five male and two female infants, with donor ages spanning 7 to 244 days. After being mechanically released from the tissue, thymocytes were kept at -70 degrees C in pellets of about 9.5-30 million cells. A QIAsymphony instrument was used to extract genomic DNA from the frozen cell pellets. The immunoSEQ multiplex PCR assay was used to amplify the TCRB and TCRAD loci from a standardized quantity of quality-controlled genomic DNA. The V(D)J region was spanned by amplicons of a length sufficient to cover the CDR3 and to identify V and J genes. The commercial immunoSEQ service was used to sequence amplicons on an Illumina platform. Primer bias and sequencing errors were corrected using previously described methods, and TCRAD and TCRB definitions followed the IMGT database. The repertoires were analysed using immunoSEQ Analyzer 3.0 and VDJTools for basic statistics, V/J segment usage, diversity estimates, rarefaction and pairwise overlap. Diversity was estimated with Chao1, ChaoE, Efron-Thisted, Shannon and inverse Simpson indices, and also on datasets down-sampled to the smallest sample. Repertoire overlap was determined by strict matching of CDR3 nucleotide sequence, V gene and J gene, and Jaccard-based multidimensional scaling clustering was applied. On average, thymus samples gave roughly 800,000 unique TCRB clonotypes, whereas blood samples gave 75,000 to 95,000.

The TCR originated in a girl under three years old with a congenital heart defect. Donor details come from another sample of the same person, matched by shared clones. The sample consisted of thymocytes. The chain couples TRBV11-2 to TRBJ2-7; the D gene identity is not certain. The bases read TGTGCCAGCAGCTTAGATCAGTACGAGCAGTACTTC. This translates into CASSLDQYEQYF.